The 25 T cell receptor beta chains in this list originate from one sample, sequenced in a study of identical twins. TCRdb re-called the 5' RACE reads through MiXCR, storing one row per CDR3 protein. The data show approximately 490,000 distinct CDR3 sequences, with 20% to 25% seen just once and 0.48% held by the top ten. The same specimen was also included in a second study, on yellow fever vaccine responses in identical twins.

The sample consisted of CD4+ T cells sorted from blood. The receptors here all came from a woman under 30 in good health.

The chain couples TRBV10-3 to TRBJ2-7; 8 bases agree with TRBD1. Looked up from germline, CDR1 is ENHRY and CDR2 is SYGVKD. With 4 bases clipped from V and 4 bases from J, the junction kept 9 bases outside the gene matches. This CDR3 has 15 amino acids. The CDR3 DNA follows: TGTGCCATCAGTGCCGGGACAGGCGCGGAGTACGAGCAGTACGTC. Protein product: CAISAGTGAEYEQYV.

Details on this clonotype: At one boundary the junction diverges from the germline segment, which might be a read error. The V call is TRBV2, the J call TRBJ2-7; either TRBD1 or TRBD2 may supply D (5 bases each). This CDR3 contains 12 residues. The V gene's germline CDR1 is SNHLY and CDR2 FYNNEI. Here the CDR3 reads CASSGVLRSWGF. CDR3 in DNA: TGTGCCAGCAGCGGGGTCCTTAGATCTTGGGGGTTC.

This clonotype was picked up a small number of times. The chain combines TRBV4-1 with TRBJ2-7; 7 positions match TRBD1. The J segment lost 7 bases and the V segment lost 0 bases, leaving 9 bases of the junction unmatched. The CDR3 is 15 residues long. Germline V gene data show CDR1 as MGHRA and CDR2 as YSYEKL. The CDR3 coding sequence is TGCGCCAGCAGCCAAGATCCGACAGGGTATCGGGAGCAGTACTTC. It is translated as CASSQDPTGYREQYF.

This chain joins TRBV12-3 or TRBV12-4 and TRBJ2-2, with 7 bases aligning to TRBD1. Trimming removed 10 bases from V and 2 bases from J; junction bases left unmatched: 10. The CDR3 loop spans 15 amino acids. Here the CDR3 reads CATKTGTANTGELFF. CDR3 coding DNA: TGTGCCACCAAGACCGGGACAGCCAACACCGGGGAGCTGTTTTTT.

This clonotype was seen only a few times. The chain employs TRBV6-5 and TRBJ2-3, with D tentatively TRBD2 (6 bases). Per germline, CDR1 MNHEY and CDR2 SVGAGI. The CDR3 extends over 16 amino acids. V lost 4 bases and J lost 0, with 14 bases in between. The CDR3 loop reads CASSSRGEPSTDTQYF. CDR3 DNA sequence: TGTGCCAGCAGTTCACGCGGGGAGCCTAGCACAGATACGCAGTATTTT.

This chain connects TRBV5-6 to TRBJ1-1; D possibly corresponds to TRBD1 (6 bases). V was cut by 3 bases and J by 1 base, with 13 bases left in between. The germline V gene encodes CDR1 SGHDT and CDR2 YYEEEE. This CDR3 contains 15 residues. In nucleotides, the CDR3 is TGTGCCAGCAGCTCCTCTAGACAGGCGAACACTGAAGCTTTCTTT. This encodes CASSSSRQANTEAFF.

V and J are TRBV14 and TRBJ2-7, with TRBD1 identical over 8 bases. V trimming: 4 bases; J trimming: 2 bases; junction bases outside the gene matches: 7. CDR1 and CDR2 from the germline V gene are SGHDN and FVKESK. The CDR3 totals 15 residues. CDR3: CASSRRQGTAYEQYF. As DNA, the CDR3 is TGTGCCAGCAGCCGCCGACAGGGGACGGCCTACGAGCAGTACTTC.

The chain has TRBV29-1 and TRBJ2-3; 13 bases are a match to TRBD2. Germline V gene data show CDR1 as SQVTM and CDR2 as ANQGSEA. The CDR3 consists of 18 residues. The V segment lost 5 bases and the J segment 0 bases; nucleotides outside the gene matches: 11. CDR3 sequence (DNA): TGCAGCGTTAAGGCGGGACTAGCGGGATTAACTAGCACAGATACGCAGTATTTT. It translates to CSVKAGLAGLTSTDTQYF.

This clonotype was observed a handful of times. The chain recombines TRBV28 with TRBJ1-5, with 7 bases that match TRBD1. This CDR3 region has 17 residues. Unmatched junction bases numbered 16, after V lost 5 bases and J lost 6 bases. Germline V gives CDR1 MDHEN, CDR2 SYDVKM. CDR3 in amino acids: CASSVTGQATTGQPQHF. The CDR3, as DNA: TGTGCCAGCAGTGTCACCGGACAGGCGACGACGGGTCAGCCCCAGCATTTT.

This clonotype was counted ten times or more. The CDR3 DNA is TGTGCCAGCAGCTTTGATTCGCGTCCCAATTACAATGAGCAGTTCTTC. Translating gives CASSFDSRPNYNEQFF. The genes are TRBV11-2 and TRBJ2-1, with unresolved D. The CDR3 has 16 residues. Trimming shortened V by 3 bases and J by 4 bases, and 16 bases separated the two germline ends. In germline, CDR1 is SGHAT, CDR2 FQNNGV.

This clonotype has only a few counts. The chain recombines TRBV7-6 with TRBJ2-2; possible D gene TRBD2, 5 bases. The ends were cut back, 5 bases at V and 8 bases at J, with 12 bases in the middle. Germline CDR1 SGHVS, CDR2 FNYEAQ. There are 13 residues in the CDR3. This CDR3 reads CASSRTGMGELFF. DNA of the CDR3: TGTGCCAGCAGCCGGACGGGGATGGGGGAGCTGTTTTTT. The whole variable domain, filled in from reference TRBV7-6 and TRBJ2-2, reads GAGVSQSPRYKVTKRGQDVALRCDPISGHVSLYWYRQALGQGPEFLTYFNYEAQQDKSGLPNDRFSAERPEGSISTLTIQRTEQRDSAMYRCASSRTGMGELFFGEGSRLTVL.

The chain recombines TRBV6-1 with TRBJ2-3, with TRBD2 matching 12 bases. V was clipped by 5 bases and J by 4 bases; unmatched bases: 1. The CDR3 is made up of 14 amino acids. Germline CDR1 is MNHNS and CDR2 is SASEGT. The CDR3 DNA follows: TGTGCCAGCAGTCCTAGCGGGGGGGCAGATACGCAGTATTTT. Its translation is CASSPSGGADTQYF.

This sequence joins TRBV5-1 and TRBJ2-2; the D is unclear. CDR1 is SGHRS, CDR2 YFSETQ, per germline. The germline V and J ends were trimmed by 0 bases and 0 bases, with 6 bases remaining between them. The CDR3 runs to 15 residues. The CDR3 DNA is TGCGCCAGCAGCTTGGACATGCCGAACACCGGGGAGCTGTTTTTT. Translated, it gives CASSLDMPNTGELFF.

The chain recombines TRBV10-1 with TRBJ2-6, with 7 bases identical to TRBD1. The CDR3 is made up of 17 amino acids. The V gene's germline CDR1 is WNHNN and CDR2 SYGVQD (reference sequence). V was pared by 8 bases and J by 0 bases, with 10 bases of the junction left unmatched. Written as DNA, the CDR3 is TGCGCCAGCCCGGGGACAGTGCATCTCTCTGGGGCCAACGTCCTGACTTTC. This codes for CASPGTVHLSGANVLTF.

The chain carries TRBV20-1 and TRBJ1-2; D gene ambiguous. The CDR3 extends over 12 amino acids. V shed 3 bases and J shed 5 bases, with 10 bases lying between them. CDR1 is DFQATT and CDR2 is SNEGSKA in the germline V gene (reference sequence). The CDR3 loop reads CSARGSLYGYTF. The CDR3, as DNA: TGCAGTGCTAGGGGCAGCCTATATGGCTACACCTTC.

The table lists this clonotype with a few counts. The chain combines TRBV15 with TRBJ1-2, with D possibly matching TRBD1 (5 bases). CDR3 length: 14 amino acids. CDR1 and CDR2 from the germline V gene are LNHNV and YYDKDF (reference sequence). Trimming took off 1 base at V and 2 bases at J, with 8 bases between the two ends. Here the CDR3 reads CATSRGGSNYGYTF. As DNA, the CDR3 is TGTGCCACCAGCAGAGGGGGGTCCAACTATGGCTACACCTTC.

The rearrangement links TRBV2 to TRBJ2-1; 14 nucleotides align to TRBD2. This CDR3 contains 18 residues. Per germline, CDR1 SNHLY and CDR2 FYNNEI. The trim removed 8 bases at V and 6 bases at J, leaving 15 bases unmatched. The CDR3 region is CASCHPGLAGDPINEQFF. The DNA of the CDR3 is TGTGCCAGCTGCCATCCGGGACTAGCGGGAGATCCCATCAATGAGCAGTTCTTC.

The CDR3 is CASSSNPRLAKNIQYF. The CDR3 DNA reads TGTGCCAGCAGTTCAAATCCCCGGCTAGCCAAAAACATTCAGTACTTC. This chain uses TRBV28 with TRBJ2-4; D is ambiguous. CDR3 size: 16 residues. Germline CDR1 and CDR2: MDHEN and SYDVKM. Trimming pared 4 bases from V and 0 bases from J, leaving 13 bases between.

The chain joins TRBV12-5 to TRBJ2-2; 7 bases are shared with TRBD1. The CDR3 length is 16 residues. V gave up 2 bases and J gave up 2 bases; unmatched junction bases: 5. The germline V gene has CDR1 LGHNT and CDR2 FRNRAP. The CDR3 DNA reads TGTGCTAGTGGTTTGCTTGCAGGGGGAAACACCGGGGAGCTGTTTTTT. It yields the protein CASGLLAGGNTGELFF. Complete variable domain (other parts from reference TRBV12-5 and TRBJ2-2): DARVTQTPRHKVTEMGQEVTMRCQPILGHNTVFWYRQTMMQGLELLAYFRNRAPLDDSGMPKDRFSAEMPDATLATLKIQPSEPRDSAVYFCASGLLAGGNTGELFFGEGSRLTVL.

This clonotype was seen a handful of times. The J gene is TRBJ2-2, the V gene TRBV7-9, with 14 bases fitting TRBD2. Germline V gene data show CDR1 as SEHNR and CDR2 as FQNEAQ (reference sequence). J was trimmed by 3 bases and V by 4 bases; bases with no gene match: 1. This CDR3 spans 16 amino acids. CDR3 sequence reads: CASSSGLAGDTGELFF. As DNA, the CDR3 is TGTGCCAGCAGCTCGGGACTAGCGGGGGACACCGGGGAGCTGTTTTTT.

V usage is TRBV2 and J usage is TRBJ2-2; TRBD2 matches 14 bases. Germline V gene data show CDR1 as SNHLY and CDR2 as FYNNEI. The CDR3 loop spans 15 amino acids. V trimming: 6 bases; J trimming: 8 bases; junction bases outside the gene matches: 5. Here the CDR3 DNA reads TGTGCCAGCAGACAGGGACTAGCGGGAGAGGGGGAGCTGTTTTTT. Translation gives CASRQGLAGEGELFF. The variable domain in full, completed from reference TRBV2 and TRBJ2-2, reads EPEVTQTPSHQVTQMGQEVILRCVPISNHLYFYWYRQILGQKVEFLVSFYNNEISEKSEIFDDQFSVERPDGSNFTLKIRSTKLEDSAMYFCASRQGLAGEGELFFGEGSRLTVL.

Only a few counts were recorded for this clonotype. The genes are TRBV27 and TRBJ2-5; maybe TRBD2 (6 bases). Germline V gene lookup returns CDR1 MNHEY and CDR2 SMNVEV (reference sequence). There are 15 residues in the CDR3. V shed 0 bases and J shed 4 bases, with 12 bases lying between them. DNA of the CDR3: TGTGCCAGCAGTTTATCGGGAGGTGAGGGAGAGACCCAGTACTTC. This gives the protein CASSLSGGEGETQYF.

This chain connects TRBV6-1 to TRBJ2-1, with D perhaps TRBD1 or TRBD2 (5 bases each). CDR1 and CDR2 from the germline V gene are MNHNS and SASEGT. The CDR3 length is 14 residues. The ends were cut back, 6 bases at V and 2 bases at J, with 11 bases in the middle. In DNA form, the CDR3 reads TGTGCCAGCAGGGGACCCGCCGCCTACAATGAGCAGTTCTTC. The encoded protein is CASRGPAAYNEQFF.

This clonotype was picked up a small number of times. The chain combines TRBV3-1 with TRBJ2-5; D call uncertain. V was pared by 0 bases and J by 3 bases, with 11 bases between. Germline V gene lookup returns CDR1 LGHDT and CDR2 YNNKEL (reference sequence). The length of the CDR3 is 15 residues. CDR3 bases: TGTGCCAGCAGCCAAGACTACGGGCGGAAAGAGACCCAGTACTTC. This gives the protein CASSQDYGRKETQYF.

The chain has TRBV5-1 and TRBJ2-6; D remains unclear. The V end lost 0 bases, the J end lost 2 bases, and 9 bases lay between the germline ends. The CDR3 length is 16 residues. Germline assignment: CDR1 SGHRS and CDR2 YFSETQ. CDR3 in amino acids: CASSLEGQPGANVLTF. CDR3 coding DNA: TGCGCCAGCAGCTTGGAAGGTCAACCTGGGGCCAACGTCCTGACTTTC.